These 32 T cell receptor beta chains came from one sample sequenced in a study of blood T cell repertoires in COVID-19. The table came from immunoSEQ multiplex PCR; TCRdb's copy has only in-frame clones and leaves some out. Here the sample spans 52,000 or so clones, roughly 85% being singletons. The sample was peripheral blood. These receptor sequences come from a human donor in a cohort sampled during active COVID-19.

This rearrangement joins TRBV2 to TRBJ1-5; the D gene is possibly TRBD1 (6 bases). Germline CDR1 is SNHLY and CDR2 is FYNNEI. The CDR3 is 14 amino acids. V was pared by 8 bases and J by 5 bases, with 16 bases between. The CDR3 DNA is TGTGCCAGCGCGACAGGCGGCGGATATCAGCCCCAGCATTTT. This encodes CASATGGGYQPQHF. The full variable domain, with the rest looked up from reference TRBV2 and TRBJ1-5, is EPEVTQTPSHQVTQMGQEVILRCVPISNHLYFYWYRQILGQKVEFLVSFYNNEISEKSEIFDDQFSVERPDGSNFTLKIRSTKLEDSAMYFCASATGGGYQPQHFGDGTRLSIL.

The V gene is TRBV29-1, the J gene TRBJ2-1; TRBD2 agrees at 16 bases. The CDR3 sequence is 15 residues long. Germline V gene sequence: CDR1 SQVTM, CDR2 ANQGSEA. Trimming cost V 7 bases and J 2 bases; bases outside gene matches: 2. The CDR3 DNA reads as TGCAGCGCGGGACTAGCGGGAGGGCCCTACAATGAGCAGTTCTTC. It translates to CSAGLAGGPYNEQFF.

This clone was found once. The chain recombines TRBV28 with TRBJ2-7; D perhaps matches TRBD2 (6 bases). Deletions cut 5 bases from V and 0 bases from J, with 11 bases between. Per the germline V gene, CDR1 is MDHEN and CDR2 is SYDVKM. The CDR3 has 14 residues. CDR3: CASSPGLSSYEQYF. The CDR3 DNA reads as TGTGCCAGCAGTCCCGGACTATCCTCCTACGAGCAGTACTTC.

The V gene is TRBV5-1, the J gene TRBJ2-4; TRBD1 is a possible D gene (6 bases). CDR3 size: 14 residues. V was shortened by 4 bases and J by 9 bases, with 17 bases between the two germline ends. The germline V gene encodes CDR1 SGHRS and CDR2 YFSETQ. As DNA, the CDR3 is TGCGCCAGCAGCCCCTACAGGGAAGAGTCCATTCAGTACTTC. Protein sequence: CASSPYREESIQYF.

The chain carries TRBV9 and TRBJ1-1; a weak D match, TRBD1 (6 bases). Germline V lookup: CDR1 SGDLS, CDR2 YYNGEE. Trimming shortened V by 0 bases and J by 5 bases, and 14 bases separated the two germline ends. CDR3 length: 15 amino acids. The CDR3 DNA reads as TGTGCCAGCAGCGTAGAGGCCAGGGGAGGGACTGAAGCTTTCTTT. Translation: CASSVEARGGTEAFF.

The V call is TRBV28, the J call TRBJ2-7, with TRBD1 identical over 7 bases. In germline, CDR1 is MDHEN, CDR2 SYDVKM. The CDR3 spans 15 residues. J was trimmed by 6 bases and V by 4 bases; bases with no gene match: 12. For the CDR3, the DNA is TGTGCCAGCAGTTCCCCTGGGACAGCCGCTCGCGAGCAGTACTTC. It is translated as CASSSPGTAAREQYF.

The rearrangement joins TRBV28 to TRBJ1-3; maybe TRBD1 (6 bases). V was shortened by 4 bases and J by 0 bases, with 7 bases between the two germline ends. From germline, CDR1 is MDHEN and CDR2 SYDVKM. This CDR3 has 14 amino acids. The CDR3: CASSSGASGNTIYF. CDR3 in DNA: TGTGCCAGCAGTTCAGGGGCCTCTGGAAACACCATATATTTT.

The CDR3 bases are TGTGCCAGCAGCAAGTCCCGGGACAGCCACATTCAGTACTTC. It codes for CASSKSRDSHIQYF. This chain links TRBV7-6 with TRBJ2-4; 7 nucleotides align to TRBD1. Germline CDR1 and CDR2: SGHVS and FNYEAQ. This CDR3 has 14 residues. Losses at the gene ends were 5 bases for V and 8 bases for J; bases not matched to a gene: 9.

The chain joins TRBV5-1 to TRBJ2-3, with 7 bases matching TRBD1. The germline V gene encodes CDR1 SGHRS and CDR2 YFSETQ. This CDR3 has 15 amino acids. With V trimmed by 4 bases and J by 0 bases, 5 bases remained unmatched. CDR3 nucleotides: TGCGCCAGCAGCACGGGACAGACTAGCACAGATACGCAGTATTTT. It encodes CASSTGQTSTDTQYF.

This chain links TRBV11-3 with TRBJ2-5, with 8 bases matching TRBD2. The CDR3 runs to 16 residues. From germline, CDR1 is SGHNT and CDR2 YENEEA. The V and J ends lost 4 bases and 1 base, in that order; junction bases with no gene match: 8. The CDR3 bases are TGTGCCAGCAGCTCCGGGACTAGAGGGGTCCAAGAGACCCAGTACTTC. Amino acid sequence: CASSSGTRGVQETQYF.

The V gene is TRBV5-1, the J gene TRBJ2-5, with 14 nucleotides matching TRBD2. The CDR3 consists of 18 residues. Germline values: CDR1 SGHRS, CDR2 YFSETQ. J lost 1 base, V lost 7 bases, and 12 bases had no gene match. The CDR3 region is CASARGLAGEGIQETQYF. The CDR3 DNA reads as TGCGCCAGCGCGCGGGGACTAGCGGGAGAGGGGATCCAAGAGACCCAGTACTTC.

The rearrangement joins TRBV19 to TRBJ1-1, with 7 positions matching TRBD1. The CDR3 is 16 residues long. V was clipped by 3 bases and J by 7 bases; unmatched bases: 14. Per the germline V gene, CDR1 is LNHDA and CDR2 is SQIVND (reference sequence). The chain's CDR3 is CASSIGTNRGESEAFF. CDR3 in DNA: TGTGCCAGTAGTATCGGGACAAACAGGGGCGAGAGTGAAGCTTTCTTT.

The V and J genes are TRBV5-1 and TRBJ1-3; no firm D call. CDR3 size: 14 residues. The V gene lost 0 bases and the J gene lost 0 bases, with 4 bases spanning the gap. CDR1 is SGHRS, CDR2 YFSETQ, per germline. This CDR3 is CASSLVSSGNTIYF. The DNA of the CDR3 is TGCGCCAGCAGCTTGGTCAGCTCTGGAAACACCATATATTTT.

The rearrangement joins TRBV9 to TRBJ2-1, with D tentatively TRBD2 (5 bases). Trimming stripped 0 bases from V and 2 bases from J, with 9 bases between. In germline, CDR1 is SGDLS, CDR2 YYNGEE. The CDR3 loop spans 15 amino acids. The CDR3 region is CASSVGTGTYNEQFF. DNA for the CDR3: TGTGCCAGCAGCGTAGGGACTGGAACCTACAATGAGCAGTTCTTC.

The chain couples TRBV5-1 to TRBJ2-5; 7 positions match TRBD1. Trimming removed 1 base from V and 2 bases from J; junction bases left unmatched: 8. Germline V lookup: CDR1 SGHRS, CDR2 YFSETQ. The CDR3 has 16 residues. CDR3 bases: TGCGCCAGCAGCTTGACGGGACAGCCAAGTCAAGAGACCCAGTACTTC. This codes for CASSLTGQPSQETQYF.

The CDR3 here is CASSLSGRGSGNTIYF. The CDR3 DNA reads as TGTGCCAGCAGTTTATCAGGGAGGGGCTCTGGAAACACCATATATTTT. The genes are TRBV28 and TRBJ1-3, with D possibly being TRBD1 (5 bases). Germline CDR1 reads MDHEN; CDR2 reads SYDVKM. The CDR3 runs 16 residues. V gave up 1 base and J gave up 0 bases, with 10 bases separating them.

This chain uses TRBV4-3 with TRBJ2-4; 8 bases agree with TRBD1. V lost 0 bases, J lost 6 bases, and 7 bases stayed unmatched. CDR3 size: 16 residues. Germline CDR1 reads LGHNA; CDR2 reads YSLEER. The chain's CDR3 is CASSQETPDRGNIQYF. The CDR3 DNA reads as TGCGCCAGCAGCCAAGAGACGCCCGACAGGGGAAACATTCAGTACTTC.

This chain connects TRBV6-5 to TRBJ2-3, with D tentatively TRBD2 (6 bases). Per germline, CDR1 MNHEY and CDR2 SVGAGI. There are 14 residues in the CDR3. Deletions cut 8 bases from V and 6 bases from J, with 18 bases between. The CDR3: CASRNRGREDTQYF. The CDR3 DNA follows: TGTGCCAGCCGTAATAGGGGTCGGGAGGATACGCAGTATTTT.

The chain carries TRBV7-2 and TRBJ1-6, with unresolved D. CDR1 SGHTA and CDR2 FQGNSA come from the germline V gene. The CDR3 length is 15 residues. Deletions cut 8 bases from V and 5 bases from J, with 16 bases between. CDR3 region: CASLLYDIDNSPLHF. Here the CDR3 DNA reads TGTGCCAGCCTCTTGTACGACATAGATAATTCACCCCTCCACTTT.

The chain joins TRBV11-3 to TRBJ2-2, with D possibly TRBD2 on 6 matching bases. Germline V lookup: CDR1 SGHNT, CDR2 YENEEA. The CDR3 sequence is 16 residues long. The V end was cut by 5 bases, the J end by 2 bases, with 15 bases between. CDR3 DNA: TGTGCCAGCAGCCCGGTCGCCGGGGGAAACACCGGGGAGCTGTTTTTT. Its translation is CASSPVAGGNTGELFF.

The chain recombines TRBV20-1 with TRBJ1-4, with D unclear. CDR3 length: 10 amino acids. V was trimmed by 3 bases and J by 8 bases, leaving 4 bases between them. Looked up from germline, CDR1 is DFQATT and CDR2 is SNEGSKA (reference sequence). CDR3 nucleotide sequence: TGCAGTGCTAGCAGGGAAAAACTGTTTTTT. Translating gives CSASREKLFF.

This clone was picked up one time. The V and J genes are TRBV3-1 (or the pseudogene TRBV3-2) and TRBJ1-2, with TRBD1 as a possible D gene (5 bases). This CDR3 region has 16 residues. Germline V gene sequence: CDR1 LGHDT, CDR2 YNNKEL (reference sequence). Deletions cut 1 base from V and 8 bases from J, with 20 bases between. CDR3 in amino acids: CASSQASGSTLGGYTF. CDR3 nucleotides: TGTGCCAGCAGCCAAGCCTCAGGGTCCACCTTGGGGGGCTACACCTTC.

The V call is TRBV15, the J call TRBJ1-5; perhaps TRBD1 as D (5 bases). Germline CDR1 LNHNV, CDR2 YYDKDF (reference sequence). The CDR3 consists of 17 residues. V dropped 0 bases and J dropped 4 bases, with 16 bases sitting between them. The CDR3 spells CATSRDFPPGGNQPQHF. In nucleotides, the CDR3 is TGTGCCACCAGCAGAGATTTCCCCCCTGGGGGGAATCAGCCCCAGCATTTT.

V is TRBV27 and J is TRBJ2-2; D call uncertain. V lost 3 bases to trimming and J lost 5 bases, with 7 bases between them. This CDR3 is 13 amino acids long. The germline V gene encodes CDR1 MNHEY and CDR2 SMNVEV (reference sequence). CDR3 DNA: TGTGCCAGCAGTTTTTGGAGTACCGGGGAGCTGTTTTTT. This sequence encodes CASSFWSTGELFF.

The rearrangement joins TRBV9 to TRBJ2-3; TRBD1 aligns across 8 bases. V shed 3 bases, J shed 4 bases, and the junction held 7 bases outside the gene matches. Germline values: CDR1 SGDLS, CDR2 YYNGEE. This CDR3 spans 15 amino acids. The chain's CDR3 is CASSGRGRSADTQYF. The CDR3 bases are TGTGCCAGCAGCGGCAGGGGGCGTTCGGCAGATACGCAGTATTTT. Full variable domain (remainder filled in from reference TRBV9 and TRBJ2-3): DSGVTQTPKHLITATGQRVTLRCSPRSGDLSVYWYQQSLDQGLQFLIQYYNGEERAKGNILERFSAQQFPDLHSELNLSSLELGDSALYFCASSGRGRSADTQYFGPGTRLTVL.

Written as DNA, the CDR3 is TGTGCCAGCAGCTTGGTTGGTAGACAGGGCCAAGAGACCCAGTACTTC. Its translation: CASSLVGRQGQETQYF. The V and J genes are TRBV5-5 and TRBJ2-5; 7 nucleotides line up with TRBD1. The J segment lost 1 base and the V segment lost 0 bases, leaving 6 bases of the junction unmatched. Germline V gene sequence: CDR1 SGHKS, CDR2 YYEKEE (reference sequence). The length of the CDR3 is 16 residues.

A few counts support this clone. The chain couples TRBV9 to TRBJ2-5; 8 nucleotides line up with TRBD2. CDR1 and CDR2 from the germline V gene are SGDLS and YYNGEE. This CDR3 contains 15 residues. Trimming removed 1 base from V and 7 bases from J; junction bases left unmatched: 9. CDR3 loop: CASSVNSGIGGTQYF. The CDR3, as DNA: TGTGCCAGCAGCGTAAATAGCGGGATCGGCGGGACCCAGTACTTC. The entire variable domain, with the rest obtained from reference TRBV9 and TRBJ2-5, is as follows: DSGVTQTPKHLITATGQRVTLRCSPRSGDLSVYWYQQSLDQGLQFLIQYYNGEERAKGNILERFSAQQFPDLHSELNLSSLELGDSALYFCASSVNSGIGGTQYFGPGTRLLVL.

This chain joins TRBV5-1 and TRBJ2-3, with 12 nucleotides matching TRBD2. Germline V lookup: CDR1 SGHRS, CDR2 YFSETQ. The CDR3 length is 16 residues. The ends lost 4 bases at V and 6 bases at J; junction bases unmatched: 9. The CDR3 loop is CASSIPLAGGTDTQYF. The CDR3 coding sequence is TGCGCCAGCAGCATACCCCTAGCGGGAGGGACGGATACGCAGTATTTT.

This clone was recorded once. The chain links TRBV18 to TRBJ2-7; the D is unclear. V was clipped by 1 base and J by 4 bases, with 17 bases between them. The CDR3 contains 16 residues. Germline CDR1 KGHSH, CDR2 LQKENI. The CDR3 loop is CASSPQNRVHEYEQYF. DNA of the CDR3: TGTGCCAGCTCACCACAAAATCGAGTTCATGAGTACGAGCAGTACTTC.

V gene TRBV7-3 combines with J gene TRBJ1-3; 7 bases match TRBD1. CDR3 length: 15 residues. Germline CDR1 and CDR2: SGHTA and FQGTGA. V lost 4 bases and J lost 0; bases outside the gene matches: 3. The CDR3 protein is CASSSRQGSGNTIYF. The CDR3 DNA follows: TGTGCCAGCAGCTCAAGACAGGGCTCTGGAAACACCATATATTTT.

This chain connects TRBV5-5 to TRBJ1-6, with 10 bases lining up with TRBD1. J gave up 6 bases and V 6 bases, and 9 bases lay outside the gene matches. CDR1 is SGHKS and CDR2 is YYEKEE in the germline V gene (reference sequence). This CDR3 region has 16 residues. The CDR3 coding sequence is TGTGCCAGCATCCGAGGACAGGGGGATCCTAATTCACCCCTCCACTTT. This encodes CASIRGQGDPNSPLHF.

The sample holds a few counts of this clone. The chain employs TRBV10-3 and TRBJ2-4; D may be TRBD1 (7 bases). Trimming shortened V by 4 bases and J by 0 bases, and 16 bases separated the two germline ends. The CDR3 length is 17 residues. Germline V gene lookup returns CDR1 ENHRY and CDR2 SYGVKD. For the CDR3, the DNA is TGTGCCATCAGTGGAGGGGGGACAGAGCTAGCCAAAAACATTCAGTACTTC. Encoded protein: CAISGGGTELAKNIQYF.